These 6 T cell receptor beta chains share one sample of origin, sequenced in a study of blood T cell repertoires in COVID-19. Data came from immunoSEQ multiplex PCR; TCRdb stores just in-frame clones and leaves some out. The table includes about 250,000 clones, approximately 85% detected once. Sequencing was performed on PBMCs or T cells enriched from blood (not recorded which). These receptor sequences come from a young woman who had recovered from COVID-19.

V gene TRBV6-5 combines with J gene TRBJ2-7; a possible D gene is TRBD1 (6 bases). V gave up 6 bases and J gave up 4 bases, with 13 bases separating them. The length of the CDR3 is 13 residues. Looked up from germline, CDR1 is MNHEY and CDR2 is SVGAGI. DNA of the CDR3: TGTGCCAGCAGCCGCCACGACAGGTACGAGCAGTACTTC. Translation gives CASSRHDRYEQYF.

The chain has TRBV19 and TRBJ2-1; a possible D gene is TRBD2 (6 bases). Germline CDR1 and CDR2: LNHDA and SQIVND (reference sequence). The CDR3 spans 15 residues. With 3 bases removed from V and 2 bases from J, the gap between germline ends came to 11 bases. The CDR3 DNA reads as TGTGCCAGTAGTATCCTTAGACTAGCCTACAATGAGCAGTTCTTC. Translating gives CASSILRLAYNEQFF.

The gene calls are TRBV27 and TRBJ1-1; TRBD1 matches at 8 bases. Germline CDR1 MNHEY, CDR2 SMNVEV (reference sequence). Trimming at V came to 6 bases and at J to 0 bases, leaving 6 bases not matched to a gene. CDR3 length: 15 amino acids. The CDR3 region is CASSDAQGVNTEAFF. CDR3 coding DNA: TGTGCCAGCAGCGACGCACAGGGGGTGAACACTGAAGCTTTCTTT.

CDR3 DNA: TGCAGCGTTGTCCCACGACAGGGAGCCTATGGCTACACCTTC. It encodes CSVVPRQGAYGYTF. The chain joins TRBV29-1 to TRBJ1-2, with TRBD1 identical over 7 bases. This CDR3 region has 14 residues. Germline V lookup: CDR1 SQVTM, CDR2 ANQGSEA. Trimming took 4 bases from V and 4 from J; bases not matched to a gene: 9. The full variable domain, completed using reference TRBV29-1 and TRBJ1-2, is SAVISQKPSRDICQRGTSLTIQCQVDSQVTMMFWYRQQPGQSLTLIATANQGSEATYESGFVIDKFPISRPNLTFSTLTVSNMSPEDSSIYLCSVVPRQGAYGYTFGSGTRLTVV.

V is TRBV28 and J is TRBJ2-3; D may be TRBD1 (6 bases). This CDR3 is built from 14 residues. Germline V lookup: CDR1 MDHEN, CDR2 SYDVKM. The V end lost 6 bases, the J end lost 3 bases, and 13 bases lay between the germline ends. The CDR3, as DNA: TGTGCCAGCAGAATCAGGGGTGGGACAGATACGCAGTATTTT. This translates into CASRIRGGTDTQYF.

The chain couples TRBV13 to TRBJ1-1; D is perhaps TRBD1 (5 bases). Germline V gene lookup returns CDR1 PRHDT and CDR2 FYEKMQ (reference sequence). The CDR3 loop spans 15 amino acids. Trimming left V 4 bases short and J 0 bases short, with 12 bases between. In DNA form, the CDR3 reads TGTGCCAGCAGCTCCGGGAGGGGCGTGAACACTGAAGCTTTCTTT. Its protein is CASSSGRGVNTEAFF.